Following are 14 T cell receptor beta chains from one sample sequenced in a study of PD-1 blockade in classical Hodgkin lymphoma (dated by TCRdb to about 2020). The method behind the library was the immunoSEQ multiplex PCR assay. TCRdb's version of the immuneACCESS table is confined to in-frame rearrangements and falls short of the full clone set. An unresolved V gene accounts for under half of the shortfall where checked; the remainder is of unknown origin. The sample table contains 50,000 or so clones; only one count was recorded for about 90% of them. The ten biggest clones cover approximately 15% of the sample. In light of the paper, this sample's time point label describes: cycle 4 day 1 (C4D1), after 6 weeks of nivolumab. Every trial patient had relapsed following autologous stem cell transplantation, and prior brentuximab vedotin exposure was what differed among cohorts A, B and C. This sample comprised peripheral blood mononuclear cells (PBMCs), obtained before the fourth cycle of nivolumab. The receptors were gathered from a human donor with classical Hodgkin lymphoma.

The rearrangement uses TRBV19 and TRBJ1-2, with D perhaps matching TRBD1 (5 bases). V lost 5 bases, J lost 6 bases, and 16 bases lay in between. Germline values: CDR1 LNHDA, CDR2 SQIVND (reference sequence). This CDR3 contains 14 residues. CDR3 sequence reads: CASSFSIQGDGYTF. CDR3 DNA: TGTGCCAGTAGTTTTTCCATCCAGGGAGATGGCTACACCTTC.

The chain joins TRBV30 to TRBJ2-4, with D maybe TRBD2 (5 bases). The CDR3 covers 14 residues. The germline V gene has CDR1 GTSNPN and CDR2 SVGIG (reference sequence). The V end was cut by 1 base, the J end by 8 bases, with 15 bases between. Here the CDR3 DNA reads TGTGCCTGGAGTGAGGGAGTCCGTATGGACATTCAGTACTTC. Protein product: CAWSEGVRMDIQYF.

The chain carries TRBV11-3 and TRBJ1-1; D is possibly TRBD1 (6 bases). Between the trimmed V and J ends, which lost 5 bases and 8 bases, there was a span of 15 bases. CDR3 length: 13 amino acids. Per the germline V gene, CDR1 is SGHNT and CDR2 is YENEEA. CDR3 DNA sequence: TGTGCCAGCAGCCCCGGACAGTCGGGGGAAGCTTTCTTT. This encodes CASSPGQSGEAFF.

The chain links TRBV27 to TRBJ1-1, with 9 nucleotides matching TRBD1. V was clipped by 5 bases and J by 3 bases; unmatched bases: 13. The CDR3 runs to 17 residues. Germline CDR1 and CDR2: MNHEY and SMNVEV (reference sequence). The CDR3 DNA reads TGTGCCAGCAGTCCTATACAGGGGGCGTGGGGATACACTGAAGCTTTCTTT. It codes for CASSPIQGAWGYTEAFF.

The chain is built from TRBV29-1 and TRBJ1-1; TRBD1 agrees at 11 bases. CDR3 size: 15 residues. J lost 2 bases, V lost 1 base, and 3 bases had no gene match. CDR1 is SQVTM and CDR2 is ANQGSEA in the germline V gene. The CDR3, as DNA: TGCAGCGTTGAAGGGACAGGGGGCTACAACACTGAAGCTTTCTTT. Amino acids: CSVEGTGGYNTEAFF. The entire variable domain, with the rest obtained from reference TRBV29-1 and TRBJ1-1, is as follows: SAVISQKPSRDICQRGTSLTIQCQVDSQVTMMFWYRQQPGQSLTLIATANQGSEATYESGFVIDKFPISRPNLTFSTLTVSNMSPEDSSIYLCSVEGTGGYNTEAFFGQGTRLTVV.

The chain is built from TRBV6-1 and TRBJ2-1; D is uncertain. Germline V lookup: CDR1 MNHNS, CDR2 SASEGT. V gave up 4 bases and J gave up 9 bases, with 16 bases separating them. The CDR3 is 14 residues long. The CDR3 region is CASSVMEQTTEQFF. The CDR3 DNA reads as TGTGCCAGCAGTGTTATGGAACAGACCACTGAGCAGTTCTTC.

CDR3 in amino acids: CASSYSTLQIGYTF. In DNA, the CDR3 is TGTGCCAGCAGTTACTCTACTTTACAGATTGGCTACACCTTC. The J gene is TRBJ1-2, the V gene TRBV6-5; no clear D. This CDR3 has 14 residues. Germline loops: CDR1 MNHEY, CDR2 SVGAGI. V was trimmed by 0 bases and J by 7 bases, leaving 12 bases between them.

V usage is TRBV9 and J usage is TRBJ2-3, with TRBD2 matching over 7 bases. CDR1 and CDR2 (germline): SGDLS, YYNGEE. This CDR3 is 17 amino acids long. V was pared by 0 bases and J by 1 base, with 8 bases of the junction left unmatched. This chain's CDR3 is CASSVGDYPRGTDTQYF. DNA of the CDR3: TGTGCCAGCAGCGTAGGGGACTACCCGAGGGGCACAGATACGCAGTATTTT.

The chain employs TRBV29-1 and TRBJ1-2; D perhaps matches TRBD1 (5 bases). Trimming removed 4 bases from V and 4 bases from J, with 7 bases in between. Germline loops: CDR1 SQVTM, CDR2 ANQGSEA. The CDR3 runs to 11 residues. CDR3 region: CSVVGGYGYTF. CDR3 DNA: TGCAGCGTTGTGGGGGGCTATGGCTACACCTTC.

Turning to this clone: One end of the junction fails to match germline, which may point to a read error. This CDR3 is CASSTRQGWADF. CDR3 DNA: TGCGCCAGCAGCACCCGACAGGGATGGGCGGACTTC. The chain recombines TRBV5-1 with TRBJ2-7, with 7 bases lining up with TRBD1. CDR1 SGHRS and CDR2 YFSETQ come from the germline V gene. The CDR3 totals 12 residues.

The chain recombines TRBV27 with TRBJ2-7, with D possibly TRBD1 on 6 matching bases. Per germline, CDR1 MNHEY and CDR2 SMNVEV (reference sequence). The V end lost 4 bases, the J end lost 5 bases, and 15 bases lay between the germline ends. This CDR3 region has 14 residues. DNA for the CDR3: TGTGCCAGCAGTTCCTCCGACAGGAGCCACGAGCAGTACTTC. Translation gives CASSSSDRSHEQYF.

This clone appeared a few times. The chain joins TRBV6-1 to TRBJ1-5, with D possibly matching TRBD1 (5 bases). Trimming stripped 7 bases from V and 3 bases from J, with 10 bases between. The V gene's germline CDR1 is MNHNS and CDR2 SASEGT. The CDR3 runs to 13 residues. The CDR3 DNA follows: TGTGCCAGCATTACGACAGCCAATCAGCCCCAGCATTTT. It is translated as CASITTANQPQHF.

In its sample, this clone was seen once. This chain joins TRBV14 and TRBJ2-5; D ambiguous. Trimming pared 1 base from V and 6 bases from J, leaving 3 bases between. Looked up from germline, CDR1 is SGHDN and CDR2 is FVKESK. CDR3 length: 11 residues. CDR3 residues: CASSQVQTQYF. CDR3 sequence (DNA): TGTGCCAGCAGCCAAGTGCAGACCCAGTACTTC.

This rearrangement joins TRBV6-5 to TRBJ1-5, with 10 bases matching TRBD1. This CDR3 comprises 15 residues. In germline, CDR1 is MNHEY, CDR2 SVGAGI. V lost 4 bases to trimming and J lost 4 bases; unmatched junction nucleotides: 4. The CDR3 coding sequence is TGTGCCAGCAGTTCCAGGACAGGGGGGAATCAGCCCCAGCATTTT. As protein: CASSSRTGGNQPQHF.